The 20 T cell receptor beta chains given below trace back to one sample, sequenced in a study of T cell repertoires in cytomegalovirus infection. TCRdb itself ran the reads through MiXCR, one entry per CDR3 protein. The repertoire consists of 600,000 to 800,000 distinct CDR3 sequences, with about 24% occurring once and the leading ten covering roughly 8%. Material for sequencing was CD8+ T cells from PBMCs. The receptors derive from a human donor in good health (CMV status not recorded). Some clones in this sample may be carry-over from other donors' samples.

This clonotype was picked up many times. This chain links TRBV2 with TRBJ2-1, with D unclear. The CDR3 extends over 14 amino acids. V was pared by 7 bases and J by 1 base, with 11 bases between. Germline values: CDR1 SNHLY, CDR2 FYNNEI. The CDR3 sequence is CASIVTDSYNEQFF. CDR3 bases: TGTGCCAGCATCGTGACGGATTCCTACAATGAGCAGTTCTTC.

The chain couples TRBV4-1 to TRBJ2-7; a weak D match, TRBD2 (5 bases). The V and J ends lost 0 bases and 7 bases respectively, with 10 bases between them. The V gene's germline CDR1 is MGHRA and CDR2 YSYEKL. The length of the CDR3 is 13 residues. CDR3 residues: CASSQDLGSEQYV. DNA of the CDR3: TGCGCCAGCAGCCAAGATCTGGGGAGTGAGCAGTACGTC.

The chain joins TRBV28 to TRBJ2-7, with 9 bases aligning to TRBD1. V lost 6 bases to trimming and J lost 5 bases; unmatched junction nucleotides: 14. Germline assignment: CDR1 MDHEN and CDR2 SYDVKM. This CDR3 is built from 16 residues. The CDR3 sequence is CASRPHWTGVFHEQYV. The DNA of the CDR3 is TGTGCCAGCAGACCACACTGGACAGGGGTATTCCACGAGCAGTACGTC.

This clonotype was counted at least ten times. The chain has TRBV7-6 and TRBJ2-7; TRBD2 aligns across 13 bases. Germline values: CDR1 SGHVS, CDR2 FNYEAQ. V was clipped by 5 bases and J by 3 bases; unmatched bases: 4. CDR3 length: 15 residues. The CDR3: CASSPGTSGDYEQYF. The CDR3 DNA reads TGTGCCAGCAGCCCCGGGACTAGCGGGGACTACGAGCAGTACTTC.

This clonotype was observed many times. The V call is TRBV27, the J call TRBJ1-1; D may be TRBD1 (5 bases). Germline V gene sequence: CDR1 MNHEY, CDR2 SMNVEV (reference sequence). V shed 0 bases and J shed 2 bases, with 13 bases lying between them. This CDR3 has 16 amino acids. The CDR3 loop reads CASSLSLGTGNTEAFF. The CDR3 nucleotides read TGTGCCAGCAGTTTATCGCTAGGGACGGGAAACACTGAAGCTTTCTTT.

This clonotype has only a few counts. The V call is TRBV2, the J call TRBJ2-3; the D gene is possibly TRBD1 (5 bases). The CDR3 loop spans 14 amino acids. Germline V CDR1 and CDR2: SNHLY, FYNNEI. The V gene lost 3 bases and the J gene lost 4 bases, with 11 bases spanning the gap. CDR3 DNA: TGTGCCAGCAGTGATAAGCTGGGGCCAGATACGCAGTATTTT. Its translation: CASSDKLGPDTQYF.

The CDR3 sequence: CASSDDGGGNQPQHF. The CDR3 region has the DNA TGTGCCAGCAGCGACGACGGGGGGGGGAATCAGCCCCAGCATTTT. The chain links TRBV7-9 to TRBJ1-5; D may be TRBD1 (5 bases). CDR1 is SEHNR, CDR2 FQNEAQ, per germline (reference sequence). The CDR3 consists of 15 residues. V lost 5 bases, J lost 4 bases, and 15 bases lay in between.

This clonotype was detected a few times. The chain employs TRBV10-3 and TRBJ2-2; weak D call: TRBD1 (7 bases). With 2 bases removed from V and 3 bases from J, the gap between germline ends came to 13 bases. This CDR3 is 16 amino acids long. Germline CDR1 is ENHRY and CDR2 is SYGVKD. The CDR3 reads CAISELDREDTGELFF. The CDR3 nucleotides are TGTGCCATCAGTGAGCTAGACAGGGAGGACACCGGGGAGCTGTTTTTT.

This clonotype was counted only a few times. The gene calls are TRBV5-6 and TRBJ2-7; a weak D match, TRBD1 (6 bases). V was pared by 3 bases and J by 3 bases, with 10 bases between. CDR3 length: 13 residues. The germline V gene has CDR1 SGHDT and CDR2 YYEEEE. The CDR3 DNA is TGTGCCAGCAGCTACGAGGACAGCTACGAGCAGTACGTC. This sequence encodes CASSYEDSYEQYV.

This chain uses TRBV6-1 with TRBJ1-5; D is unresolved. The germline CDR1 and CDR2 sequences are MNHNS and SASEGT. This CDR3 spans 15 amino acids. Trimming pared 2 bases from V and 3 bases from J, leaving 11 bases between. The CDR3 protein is CASSEFAGSNQPQHF. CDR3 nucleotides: TGTGCCAGCAGTGAATTTGCAGGCTCCAATCAGCCCCAGCATTTT.

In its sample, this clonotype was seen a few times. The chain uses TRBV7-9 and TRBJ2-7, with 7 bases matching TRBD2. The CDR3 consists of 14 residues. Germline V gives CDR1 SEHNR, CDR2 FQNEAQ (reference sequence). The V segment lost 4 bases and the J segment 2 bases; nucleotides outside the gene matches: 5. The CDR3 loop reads CASSSPGLPYEQYF. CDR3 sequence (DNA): TGTGCCAGCAGCTCACCGGGACTACCCTACGAGCAGTACTTC.

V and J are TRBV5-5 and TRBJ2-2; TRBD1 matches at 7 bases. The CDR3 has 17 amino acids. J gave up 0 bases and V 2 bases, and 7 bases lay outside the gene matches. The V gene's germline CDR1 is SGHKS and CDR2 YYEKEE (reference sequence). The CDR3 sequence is CASSFSLTGTNTGELFF. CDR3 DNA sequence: TGTGCCAGCAGCTTTTCCCTGACAGGGACGAACACCGGGGAGCTGTTTTTT.

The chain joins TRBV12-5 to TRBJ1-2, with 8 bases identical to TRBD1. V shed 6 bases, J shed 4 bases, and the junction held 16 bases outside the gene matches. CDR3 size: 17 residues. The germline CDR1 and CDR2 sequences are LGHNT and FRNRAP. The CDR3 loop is CASGYGTGTPYTYGYTF. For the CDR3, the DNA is TGTGCTAGTGGCTACGGGACAGGAACTCCATACACCTATGGCTACACCTTC.

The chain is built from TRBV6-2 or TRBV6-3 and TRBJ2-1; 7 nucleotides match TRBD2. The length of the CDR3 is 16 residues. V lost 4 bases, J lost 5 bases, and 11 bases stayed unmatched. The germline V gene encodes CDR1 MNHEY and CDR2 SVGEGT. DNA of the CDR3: TGTGCCAGCAGTTCCCGGACTAGTCCGTACCACAATGAGCAGTTCTTC. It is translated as CASSSRTSPYHNEQFF.

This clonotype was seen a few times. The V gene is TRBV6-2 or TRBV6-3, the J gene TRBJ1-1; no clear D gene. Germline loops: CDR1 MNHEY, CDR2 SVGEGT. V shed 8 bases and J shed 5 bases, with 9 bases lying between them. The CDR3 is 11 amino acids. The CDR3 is CASGKDTEAFF. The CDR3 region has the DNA TGTGCCAGCGGGAAGGATACTGAAGCTTTCTTT.

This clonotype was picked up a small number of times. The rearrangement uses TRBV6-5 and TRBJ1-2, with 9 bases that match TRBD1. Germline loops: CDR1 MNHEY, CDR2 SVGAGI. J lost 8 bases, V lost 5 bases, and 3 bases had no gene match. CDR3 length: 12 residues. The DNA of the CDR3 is TGTGCCAGCAGTCCCGGGACAGGGGGCTACACCTTC. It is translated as CASSPGTGGYTF.

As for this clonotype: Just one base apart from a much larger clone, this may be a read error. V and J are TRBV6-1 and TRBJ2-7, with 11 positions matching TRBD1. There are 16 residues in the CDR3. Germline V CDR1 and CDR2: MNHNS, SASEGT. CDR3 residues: CVSSEWDRGYSYEQYF. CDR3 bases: TGTGTCAGCAGTGAATGGGACAGGGGGTATTCCTACGAGCAGTACTTC.

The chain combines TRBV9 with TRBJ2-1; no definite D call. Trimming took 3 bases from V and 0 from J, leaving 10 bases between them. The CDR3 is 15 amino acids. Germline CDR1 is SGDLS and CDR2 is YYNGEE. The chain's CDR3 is CASSATVSSYNEQFF. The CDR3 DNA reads TGTGCCAGCAGCGCTACAGTGAGCTCCTACAATGAGCAGTTCTTC.

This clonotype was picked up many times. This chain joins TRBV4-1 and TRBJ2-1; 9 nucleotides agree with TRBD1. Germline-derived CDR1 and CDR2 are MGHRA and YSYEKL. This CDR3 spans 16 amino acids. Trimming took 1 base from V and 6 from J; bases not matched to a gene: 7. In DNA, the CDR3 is TGCGCCAGCAGCCAAGCGGGACAGGGTATGTTCAATGAGCAGTTCTTC. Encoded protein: CASSQAGQGMFNEQFF.

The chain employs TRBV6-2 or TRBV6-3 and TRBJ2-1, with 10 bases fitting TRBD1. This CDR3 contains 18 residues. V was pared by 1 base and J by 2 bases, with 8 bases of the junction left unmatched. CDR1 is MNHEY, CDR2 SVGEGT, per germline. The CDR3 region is CASSYLMGDRGTYNEQFF. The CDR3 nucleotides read TGTGCCAGCAGTTACTTGATGGGGGACAGGGGCACCTACAATGAGCAGTTCTTC.